The 17 T cell receptor beta chains presented below share a single source sample, sequenced in a study of T cell changes during pregnancy in multiple sclerosis. TCRdb's copy holds only in-frame clones and misses some; the assay was immunoSEQ multiplex PCR. The profile covers about 51,000 clones, with 94% appearing a single time and 0.55% to 0.75% taken by the ten largest. The specimen was CD4+ T cells from peripheral blood mononuclear cells, collected in the second trimester of pregnancy. All receptors come from a female donor with multiple sclerosis, enrolled in a pregnancy study.

The V gene is TRBV6-5, the J gene TRBJ1-5, with a weak D call TRBD1 (5 bases). The CDR3 covers 13 residues. CDR1 and CDR2 (germline): MNHEY, SVGAGI. V dropped 2 bases and J dropped 5 bases, with 7 bases sitting between them. As DNA, the CDR3 is TGTGCCAGCAGTTACGGGGCAGATCAGCCCCAGCATTTT. Its translation is CASSYGADQPQHF.

The chain joins TRBV7-3 to TRBJ1-1, with D maybe TRBD1 (5 bases). Germline-derived CDR1 and CDR2 are SGHTA and FQGTGA. Trimming removed 3 bases from V and 3 bases from J, with 11 bases in between. CDR3 length equals 14 residues. The CDR3 loop is CASSLGGRDTEAFF. In nucleotides, the CDR3 is TGTGCCAGCAGCTTGGGGGGACGGGACACTGAAGCTTTCTTT.

The V gene is TRBV7-2, the J gene TRBJ1-1; D is unclear. The CDR3 covers 14 residues. Trimming shortened V by 7 bases and J by 3 bases, and 15 bases separated the two germline ends. Per the germline V gene, CDR1 is SGHTA and CDR2 is FQGNSA. The CDR3 bases are TGTGCCAGCACCACATATCCGGGAGACACTGAAGCTTTCTTT. It specifies CASTTYPGDTEAFF.

The genes are TRBV10-3 and TRBJ1-3; 7 nucleotides line up with TRBD1. The CDR3 runs to 16 residues. The V gene's germline CDR1 is ENHRY and CDR2 SYGVKD. Germline trimming cut 7 bases from V and 0 bases from J; bases unmatched to any gene: 9. The CDR3 DNA sequence: TGTGCCATCACAGGGGGGCCCTCTAGCTCTGGAAACACCATATATTTT. The encoded protein is CAITGGPSSSGNTIYF.

The sample holds one count of this clone. The chain combines TRBV11-2 with TRBJ1-1; D is perhaps TRBD1 (5 bases). Germline-derived CDR1 and CDR2 are SGHAT and FQNNGV. The CDR3 has 16 amino acids. The V and J ends lost 6 bases and 0 bases respectively, with 17 bases between them. This chain's CDR3 is CASSSGLGRMNTEAFF. Written as DNA, the CDR3 is TGTGCCAGCAGTTCAGGGTTAGGAAGGATGAACACTGAAGCTTTCTTT.

J is TRBJ1-1 and V is TRBV7-9; 8 bases align to TRBD1. Trimming took 5 bases from V and 2 from J; bases not matched to a gene: 13. From germline, CDR1 is SEHNR and CDR2 FQNEAQ (reference sequence). There are 17 residues in the CDR3. CDR3 region: CASSTKWTGLTNTEAFF. The CDR3 DNA is TGTGCCAGCAGCACGAAGTGGACAGGGCTTACCAACACTGAAGCTTTCTTT.

V and J are TRBV27 and TRBJ1-4, with a tentative D call TRBD1 (5 bases). This CDR3 contains 16 residues. Trimming left V 5 bases short and J 0 bases short, with 13 bases between. Germline-derived CDR1 and CDR2 are MNHEY and SMNVEV (reference sequence). The CDR3 coding sequence is TGTGCCAGCAGTCCCGCGTGGGGGGCAACTAATGAAAAACTGTTTTTT. Translating gives CASSPAWGATNEKLFF.

The chain recombines TRBV18 with TRBJ1-2, with D unresolved. Trimming cost V 3 bases and J 13 bases, with 21 bases left between them. Germline V gene data show CDR1 as KGHSH and CDR2 as LQKENI. This CDR3 comprises 14 residues. CDR3 sequence reads: CASSPGADSVAGTF. Written as DNA, the CDR3 is TGTGCCAGCTCACCCGGCGCAGATTCAGTGGCGGGCACCTTC.

This clone was detected only once. The chain couples TRBV19 to TRBJ2-5; a weak D match, TRBD1 (7 bases). CDR1 is LNHDA and CDR2 is SQIVND in the germline V gene (reference sequence). Trimming took 1 base from V and 5 from J, leaving 14 bases between them. The CDR3 spans 15 residues. In DNA form, the CDR3 reads TGTGCCAGTAGTATAGGCGGACCAGGGGGGGAGACCCAGTACTTC. Translation gives CASSIGGPGGETQYF.

This chain uses TRBV29-1 with TRBJ2-1; D may be TRBD2 (5 bases). Germline V gene data show CDR1 as SQVTM and CDR2 as ANQGSEA. V was shortened by 5 bases and J by 0 bases, with 8 bases between the two germline ends. CDR3 length: 13 residues. The CDR3 DNA reads TGCAGCGTTTCGGGGAGCTCCTACAATGAGCAGTTCTTC. This gives the protein CSVSGSSYNEQFF.

This clone occurred once. This rearrangement joins TRBV6-1 to TRBJ1-4, with unresolved D. CDR3 size: 13 residues. V shed 4 bases and J shed 8 bases, with 11 bases lying between them. Germline V gives CDR1 MNHNS, CDR2 SASEGT. The CDR3 here is CASSARGREKLFF. In DNA, the CDR3 is TGTGCCAGCAGTGCTCGGGGTCGAGAAAAACTGTTTTTT.

The J gene is TRBJ2-5, the V gene TRBV11-2; unclear D gene. Trimming took 3 bases from V and 6 from J, leaving 8 bases between them. The CDR3 is 12 residues long. Per the germline V gene, CDR1 is SGHAT and CDR2 is FQNNGV. Here the CDR3 reads CASSLSLKTQYF. CDR3 bases: TGTGCCAGCAGCTTGAGCCTTAAGACCCAGTACTTC. Using reference TRBV11-2 and TRBJ2-5 for the parts outside the CDR3, the full variable domain is EAGVAQSPRYKIIEKRQSVAFWCNPISGHATLYWYQQILGQGPKLLIQFQNNGVVDDSQLPKDRFSAERLKGVDSTLKIQPAKLEDSAVYLCASSLSLKTQYFGPGTRLLVL.

The chain carries TRBV5-1 and TRBJ2-1; 7 bases align to TRBD2. This CDR3 is built from 16 residues. Germline V gene sequence: CDR1 SGHRS, CDR2 YFSETQ. Losses at the gene ends were 0 bases for V and 0 bases for J; bases not matched to a gene: 3. CDR3 sequence reads: CASSLAGLSSYNEQFF. In nucleotides, the CDR3 is TGCGCCAGCAGCTTGGCGGGACTAAGCTCCTACAATGAGCAGTTCTTC.

On this clone itself: This CDR3 is missing its conserved last phenylalanine or tryptophan, likely due to a read error. Because the CDR3's place on the DNA is in doubt, the DNA is left out and the CDR3 is given as listed by TCRdb. J is TRBJ1-1 and V is TRBV14. The germline gives CDR1 SGHDN, CDR2 FVKESK. With termini counted, the CDR3 has 11 amino acids. The CDR3 loop is CASSQVSHEAR.

V gene TRBV11-3 combines with J gene TRBJ2-2, with D possibly matching TRBD2 (5 bases). CDR3 length: 14 residues. Trimming removed 0 bases from V and 5 bases from J, with 7 bases in between. Germline lookup yields CDR1 SGHNT and CDR2 YENEEA. CDR3 nucleotide sequence: TGTGCCAGCAGCTTAGAGCCGGGAACCGGGGAGCTGTTTTTT. Translated, it gives CASSLEPGTGELFF. Using reference TRBV11-3 and TRBJ2-2 for the parts outside the CDR3, the full variable domain is EAGVVQSPRYKIIEKKQPVAFWCNPISGHNTLYWYLQNLGQGPELLIRYENEEAVDDSQLPKDRFSAERLKGVDSTLKIQPAELGDSAVYLCASSLEPGTGELFFGEGSRLTVL.

The chain is built from TRBV7-9 and TRBJ2-2; tentative D call: TRBD2 (6 bases). The CDR3 runs 15 residues. From germline, CDR1 is SEHNR and CDR2 FQNEAQ (reference sequence). V was trimmed by 4 bases and J by 4 bases, leaving 13 bases between them. DNA for the CDR3: TGTGCCAGCAGCTACAGCGTGGGGGGCACCGGGGAGCTGTTTTTT. It translates to CASSYSVGGTGELFF.

The chain uses TRBV6-5 and TRBJ2-3, with D hard to call. Germline V gene lookup returns CDR1 MNHEY and CDR2 SVGAGI. V lost 0 bases and J 0 bases, leaving 4 bases between the germline ends. The CDR3 extends over 14 amino acids. The CDR3 sequence: CASSYSRSTDTQYF. Here the CDR3 DNA reads TGTGCCAGCAGTTACTCGAGAAGCACAGATACGCAGTATTTT.